This T cell receptor beta chain stems from a study of control samples from healthy donors and cancer patients. A single count supports this clone. Clones were sequenced by immunoSEQ multiplex PCR, and TCRdb holds only the in-frame ones, with some missing. The sample holds under 85,000 clones, over 85% seen once. The V gene end was trimmed by 4 bases and the J gene end by 8 bases; junction bases not matched to a gene: 12. This CDR3 is 15 amino acids long. From germline, CDR1 is LNHDA and CDR2 SQIVND (reference sequence). Sequences were obtained from PBMCs. J is TRBJ1-2 and V is TRBV19, with 8 bases identical to TRBD1. The clonotype comes from a man aged 60-69 years with colorectal cancer. The CDR3 nucleotides are TGTGCCAGTAGTACCCACAGGGGGTCCGAGTTCGGCTACACCTTC. Its translation: CASSTHRGSEFGYTF. The variable domain in full, with the rest retrieved from reference TRBV19 and TRBJ1-2, is DGGITQSPKYLFRKEGQNVTLSCEQNLNHDAMYWYRQDPGQGLRLIYYSQIVNDFQKGDIAEGYSVSREKKESFPLTVTSAQKNPTAFYLCASSTHRGSEFGYTFGSGTRLTVV.